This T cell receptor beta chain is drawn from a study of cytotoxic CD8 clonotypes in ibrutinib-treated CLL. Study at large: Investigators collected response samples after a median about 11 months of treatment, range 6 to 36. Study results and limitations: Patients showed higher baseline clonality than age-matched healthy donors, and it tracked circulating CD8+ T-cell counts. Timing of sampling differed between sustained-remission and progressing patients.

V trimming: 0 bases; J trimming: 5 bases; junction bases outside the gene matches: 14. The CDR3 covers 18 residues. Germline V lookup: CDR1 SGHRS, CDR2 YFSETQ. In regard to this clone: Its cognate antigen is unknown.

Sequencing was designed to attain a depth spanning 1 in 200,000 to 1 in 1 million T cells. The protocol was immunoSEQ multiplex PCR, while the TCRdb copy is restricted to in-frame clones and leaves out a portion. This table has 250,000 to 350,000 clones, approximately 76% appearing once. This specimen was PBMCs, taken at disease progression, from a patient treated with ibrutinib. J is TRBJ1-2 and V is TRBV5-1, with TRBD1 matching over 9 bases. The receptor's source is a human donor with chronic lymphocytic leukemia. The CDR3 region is CASSLAKRTGVQQYGYTF. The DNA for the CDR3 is TGCGCCAGCAGCTTGGCCAAGCGGACAGGGGTTCAGCAGTATGGCTACACCTTC.